Described below is a single T cell receptor beta chain sequence and its context. Total RNA was isolated from each sample in quantities of at least 5 micrograms. It was with a sample-barcoded 5' primer and a J-beta primer mix that a second PCR of about 7 to 12 cycles was run. From the 5' RACE reads, TCRdb called clonotypes with MiXCR, one entry per CDR3 protein. The repertoire has 1.5 million or so distinct CDR3 sequences, about 45% of them found once; the top ten carry about 4%. This record comes from a study of blood T cells in healthy people across ages. This CDR3 comprises 16 residues. V was trimmed by 1 base and J by 11 bases, leaving 23 bases between them. Germline CDR1 reads SGHTA; CDR2 reads FQGNSA.

This receptor was taken from a young woman in good health. V is TRBV7-2 and J is TRBJ2-5; D gene uncertain. Sample: blood. The CDR3 DNA sequence: TGTGCCAGCAGCTTAGACGCGATGGCAGCCTACAATGAGCAGTACTTC. Residues: CASSLDAMAAYNEQYF.